This T cell receptor (beta chain) came from a study of control samples from healthy donors and cancer patients. V was clipped by 8 bases and J by 7 bases; unmatched bases: 6. Germline V gene data show CDR1 as MNHEY and CDR2 as SVGAGI. CDR3 length: 13 amino acids. The assay was immunoSEQ multiplex PCR, and TCRdb's table has in-frame clones only and misses some. The table lists around 150,000 clones, approximately 90% of them singletons. This sequence joins TRBV6-5 and TRBJ2-2, with 8 positions matching TRBD2. Sample: blood. The sequence came from a man younger than 40 in good health. The CDR3, as DNA: TGTGCCAGCCGGCGGGGGGCGGACGGGGAGCTGTTTTTT. Translating gives CASRRGADGELFF.